Following are 5 T cell receptor beta chains from one sample sequenced in a study of blood T cell repertoires in COVID-19 (TCRdb year 2020). Libraries were constructed by the immunoSEQ multiplex PCR assay. TCRdb carries this immuneACCESS record with in-frame sequences only. Its versions omit some clonotypes, under half of them owing to an unresolved V gene in the studies checked, with the rest unexplained. For this sample there are about 440,000 clones; 87% appear just once. The top ten clonotypes cover roughly 1.9% of the sample. The sequenced sample consisted of PBMCs or T cells enriched from blood (not recorded which). These receptors were collected from a woman between 18 and 29 years old with acute COVID-19.

The chain uses TRBV4-1 and TRBJ2-5; tentatively, D is TRBD2 (5 bases). The CDR3 runs to 16 residues. V lost 1 base and J lost 2, with 14 bases in between. Germline CDR1 and CDR2: MGHRA and YSYEKL. The CDR3 protein is CASSQGGVPGQETQYF. For the CDR3, the DNA is TGCGCCAGCAGCCAAGGGGGAGTACCGGGGCAAGAGACCCAGTACTTC.

This chain links TRBV15 with TRBJ2-1; 10 bases match TRBD2. The ends lost 3 bases at V and 7 bases at J; junction bases unmatched: 12. Germline values: CDR1 LNHNV, CDR2 YYDKDF (reference sequence). This CDR3 is 17 amino acids long. The DNA for the CDR3 is TGTGCCACCAGCAGGGGGGGAGTAGCGGGAGGCATGAATGAGCAGTTCTTC. The encoded protein is CATSRGGVAGGMNEQFF.

The gene calls are TRBV5-4 and TRBJ1-2; D is unclear. Trimming removed 3 bases at V and 2 bases at J, with 8 bases between. The CDR3 runs to 13 residues. Germline loops: CDR1 SGHNT, CDR2 YYREEE (reference sequence). Here the CDR3 reads CASSYGPNYGYTF. CDR3 DNA sequence: TGTGCCAGCAGCTATGGCCCGAACTATGGCTACACCTTC.

V gene TRBV2 combines with J gene TRBJ2-1; TRBD2 matches 13 bases. V shed 7 bases and J 4 bases; nucleotides not matched to a gene: 10. Germline V lookup: CDR1 SNHLY, CDR2 FYNNEI. The CDR3 covers 17 residues. In DNA, the CDR3 is TGTGCCAGCACCGAGGGGGTGGGACTAGCGGGGTACAATGAGCAGTTCTTC. It encodes CASTEGVGLAGYNEQFF.

The J gene is TRBJ1-1, the V gene TRBV3-1 (or the pseudogene TRBV3-2); the D is unclear. Trimming took off 4 bases at V and 4 bases at J, with 4 bases between the two ends. CDR1 LGHDT and CDR2 YNNKEL come from the germline V gene (reference sequence). This CDR3 has 11 amino acids. CDR3 bases: TGTGCCAGCAGCCGTAGCACTGAAGCTTTCTTT. Amino acids: CASSRSTEAFF.